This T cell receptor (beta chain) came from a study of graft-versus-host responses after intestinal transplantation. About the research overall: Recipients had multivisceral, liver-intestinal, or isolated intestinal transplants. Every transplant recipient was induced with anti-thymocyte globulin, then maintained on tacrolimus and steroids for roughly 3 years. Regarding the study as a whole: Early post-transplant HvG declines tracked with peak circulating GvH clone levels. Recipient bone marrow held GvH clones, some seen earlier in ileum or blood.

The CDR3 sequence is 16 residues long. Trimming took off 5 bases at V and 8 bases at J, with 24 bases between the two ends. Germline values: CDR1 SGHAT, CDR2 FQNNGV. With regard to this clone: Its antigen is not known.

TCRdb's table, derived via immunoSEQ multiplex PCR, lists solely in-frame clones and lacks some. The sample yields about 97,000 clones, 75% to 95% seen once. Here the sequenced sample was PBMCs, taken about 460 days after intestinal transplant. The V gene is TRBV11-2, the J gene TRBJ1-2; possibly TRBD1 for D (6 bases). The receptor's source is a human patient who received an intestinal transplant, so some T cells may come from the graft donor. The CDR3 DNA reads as TGTGCCAGCAGCCACGAGTGGGGGGCGTCAGCCCAGGGCTACACCTTC. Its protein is CASSHEWGASAQGYTF.